The 12 T cell receptor beta chains reported below all come from one sample, sequenced in a study of cytomegalovirus exposure and HLA in healthy donors. The primer mix had 60 Vbeta and 13 Jbeta primers. The data were produced by immunoSEQ multiplex PCR, yet TCRdb's version contains in-frame clones alone and is incomplete. The sample has 85,000 to 130,000 clones, about 75% seen once. Sequencing used PBMCs. Every receptor here comes from a man aged 40-49 years in good health and CMV-seronegative.

The genes are TRBV5-1 and TRBJ2-7, with D possibly being TRBD1 (5 bases). This CDR3 is 15 amino acids long. Trimming removed 0 bases at V and 0 bases at J, with 10 bases between. Germline lookup yields CDR1 SGHRS and CDR2 YFSETQ. The CDR3 is CASSLAQGHSYEQYF. In nucleotides, the CDR3 is TGCGCCAGCAGCTTGGCCCAGGGCCACTCCTACGAGCAGTACTTC.

This clone was counted a few times. An end of the junction differs from the germline gene, which may be a read error. The rearrangement uses TRBV7-9 and TRBJ1-5; TRBD1 matches 7 bases. This CDR3 has 17 amino acids. CDR1 is SEHNR, CDR2 FQNEAQ, per germline (reference sequence). The CDR3 DNA sequence: TGTTCCAGCAGCTTAACAAAGGGGGCTGTTGAGGATCAGCCCCAGCATTTT. Its translation is CSSSLTKGAVEDQPQHF.

This clone has a handful of counts. The rearrangement links TRBV29-1 to TRBJ1-2; 7 bases line up with TRBD1. Trimming at V came to 1 base and at J to 2 bases, leaving 7 bases not matched to a gene. The CDR3 extends over 15 amino acids. Germline V gene data show CDR1 as SQVTM and CDR2 as ANQGSEA. CDR3 nucleotide sequence: TGCAGCGTTGAAGGGAGGGGGCCCACAAACTATGGCTACACCTTC. Protein product: CSVEGRGPTNYGYTF. Looking up the rest from reference TRBV29-1 and TRBJ1-2 gives the full variable domain: SAVISQKPSRDICQRGTSLTIQCQVDSQVTMMFWYRQQPGQSLTLIATANQGSEATYESGFVIDKFPISRPNLTFSTLTVSNMSPEDSSIYLCSVEGRGPTNYGYTFGSGTRLTVV.

This chain uses TRBV11-3 with TRBJ2-1, with 14 bases that match TRBD2. This CDR3 region has 15 residues. The V gene end was trimmed by 3 bases and the J gene end by 7 bases; junction bases not matched to a gene: 2. Germline lookup yields CDR1 SGHNT and CDR2 YENEEA. This chain's CDR3 is CASSLTSGGGNEQFF. The CDR3 coding sequence is TGTGCCAGCAGCTTGACTAGCGGGGGGGGGAATGAGCAGTTCTTC.

V and J are TRBV2 and TRBJ2-6, with 7 bases fitting TRBD2. There are 17 residues in the CDR3. V lost 4 bases to trimming and J lost 4 bases; unmatched junction nucleotides: 10. Germline CDR1 reads SNHLY; CDR2 reads FYNNEI. CDR3: CASSVWGGVLGANVLTF. The CDR3 nucleotides are TGTGCCAGCAGTGTCTGGGGGGGGGTCTTGGGGGCCAACGTCCTGACTTTC.

This clone was picked up one time. This chain uses TRBV28 with TRBJ1-1, with 10 positions matching TRBD1. The germline gives CDR1 MDHEN, CDR2 SYDVKM. The CDR3 spans 14 residues. Unmatched junction bases numbered 5, after V lost 5 bases and J lost 5 bases. The CDR3 loop reads CASSPTGGGTEAFF. The CDR3, as DNA: TGTGCCAGCAGTCCGACAGGGGGCGGGACTGAAGCTTTCTTT.

V and J are TRBV5-1 and TRBJ2-5; D gene uncertain. The J call is in doubt because the DNA end fits TRBJ2-7 better. CDR3 length equals 14 residues. CDR1 is SGHRS, CDR2 YFSETQ, per germline. The CDR3 protein is CASSLDSPSYEQYF. The CDR3 coding sequence is TGCGCCAGCAGCTTGGACAGTCCGTCCTACGAGCAGTACTTC.

This chain uses TRBV11-2 with TRBJ2-3; 7 positions match TRBD1. V shed 4 bases and J 5 bases; nucleotides not matched to a gene: 9. Germline-derived CDR1 and CDR2 are SGHAT and FQNNGV. The CDR3 loop spans 15 amino acids. CDR3 in amino acids: CASSWSTGVGDTQYF. The CDR3 bases are TGTGCCAGCAGCTGGAGCACAGGGGTTGGAGATACGCAGTATTTT.

J is TRBJ1-2 and V is TRBV7-6; 7 bases match TRBD1. The CDR3 runs to 15 residues. With V trimmed by 5 bases and J by 2 bases, 8 bases remained unmatched. Germline lookup yields CDR1 SGHVS and CDR2 FNYEAQ. DNA of the CDR3: TGTGCCAGCAGCCCAAATCCGACAGGGAACTATGGCTACACCTTC. This encodes CASSPNPTGNYGYTF.

V usage is TRBV27 and J usage is TRBJ1-1; D remains unclear. This CDR3 contains 13 residues. V was clipped by 0 bases and J by 5 bases, with 7 bases between them. Germline lookup yields CDR1 MNHEY and CDR2 SMNVEV (reference sequence). Written as DNA, the CDR3 is TGTGCCAGCAGTTTATCGTCGCGGACTGAAGCTTTCTTT. This encodes CASSLSSRTEAFF.

J is TRBJ1-1 and V is TRBV18; D gene ambiguous. Trimming cost V 7 bases and J 5 bases, with 14 bases left between them. Germline V gene lookup returns CDR1 KGHSH and CDR2 LQKENI. CDR3 length: 13 amino acids. CDR3 sequence (DNA): TGTGCCAGCTGCGAGGCCAGGAGGACTGAAGCTTTCTTT. This sequence encodes CASCEARRTEAFF.

The genes are TRBV11-1 and TRBJ2-2; 15 bases align to TRBD2. This CDR3 is 18 amino acids long. The germline gives CDR1 SGHAT, CDR2 FQDESV (reference sequence). Trimming removed 2 bases from V and 7 bases from J; junction bases left unmatched: 8. The CDR3 DNA follows: TGTGCCAGCAGCTTATCCGGACTAGCGGGGGGGAAGATCGGGGAGCTGTTTTTT. This gives the protein CASSLSGLAGGKIGELFF.